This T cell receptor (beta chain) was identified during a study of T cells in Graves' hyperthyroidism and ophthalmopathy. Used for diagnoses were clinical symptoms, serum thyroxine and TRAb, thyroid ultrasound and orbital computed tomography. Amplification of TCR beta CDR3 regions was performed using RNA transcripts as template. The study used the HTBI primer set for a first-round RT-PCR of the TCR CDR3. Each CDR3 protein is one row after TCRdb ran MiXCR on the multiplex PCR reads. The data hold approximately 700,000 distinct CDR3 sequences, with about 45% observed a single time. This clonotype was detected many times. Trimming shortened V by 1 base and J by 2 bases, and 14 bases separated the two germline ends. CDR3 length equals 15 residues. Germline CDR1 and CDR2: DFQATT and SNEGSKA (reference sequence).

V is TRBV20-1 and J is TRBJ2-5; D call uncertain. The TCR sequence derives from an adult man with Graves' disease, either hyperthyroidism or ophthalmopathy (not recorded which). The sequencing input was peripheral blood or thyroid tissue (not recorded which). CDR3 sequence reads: CSARGLVVGQETQYF. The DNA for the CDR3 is TGCAGTGCTAGAGGGCTAGTGGTGGGGCAAGAGACCCAGTACTTC.